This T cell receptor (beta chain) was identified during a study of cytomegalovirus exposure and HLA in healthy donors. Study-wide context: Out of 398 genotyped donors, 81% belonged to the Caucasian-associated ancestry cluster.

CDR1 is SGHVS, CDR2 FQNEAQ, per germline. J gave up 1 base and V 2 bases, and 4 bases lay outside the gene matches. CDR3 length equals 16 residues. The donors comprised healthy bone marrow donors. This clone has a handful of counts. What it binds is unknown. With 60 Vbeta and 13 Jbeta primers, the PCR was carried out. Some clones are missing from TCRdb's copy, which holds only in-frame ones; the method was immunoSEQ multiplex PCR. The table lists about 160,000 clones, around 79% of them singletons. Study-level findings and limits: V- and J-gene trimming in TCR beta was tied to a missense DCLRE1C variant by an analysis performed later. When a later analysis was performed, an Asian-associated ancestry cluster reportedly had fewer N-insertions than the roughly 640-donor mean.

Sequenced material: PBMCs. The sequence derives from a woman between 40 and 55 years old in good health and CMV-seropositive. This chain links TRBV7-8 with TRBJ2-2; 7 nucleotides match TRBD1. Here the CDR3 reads CASSLSWTGNTGELFF. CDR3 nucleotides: TGTGCCAGCAGCTTATCTTGGACAGGGAACACCGGGGAGCTGTTTTTT.